The entry below gives a single TCR beta chain sequence along with its context. This entry comes from a study of blood T cell repertoires in COVID-19. On the study more broadly: COVID-19 samples from acute and convalescent phases originated in the United States, Italy and Spain. The cDNA or gDNA used as material had been derived from T cells, B-cell-depleted T cells, or PBMCs.

Original handling: Amplification of reference gene primers was used by the study to estimate nucleated cell counts. Method: immunoSEQ multiplex PCR; TCRdb's copy keeps in-frame clones and lacks some. The V and J calls and clone size are taken from that table; D and trimming were inferred from the DNA. The table lists around 260,000 clones, approximately 83% of them singletons. V lost 0 bases to trimming and J lost 4 bases; unmatched junction nucleotides: 9. The CDR3 loop spans 16 amino acids. Germline values: CDR1 SGHRS, CDR2 YFSETQ. This TCR was sampled from a person aged 70 to 85 with COVID-19, enrolled during active disease. What was sequenced was peripheral blood. The V and J genes are TRBV5-1 and TRBJ2-5, with 7 bases matching TRBD1. CDR3 sequence reads: CASSLDHTGVGETQYF. CDR3 in DNA: TGCGCCAGCAGCTTGGATCACACAGGGGTAGGAGAGACCCAGTACTTC.